The present TCR beta chain was sequenced within a study of blood T cell repertoires in COVID-19 (TCRdb year 2020). For the wider study: The collaborator samples originated in the United States, Italy and Spain and spanned the acute and convalescent phases of COVID-19. The prospective study material was composed of cDNA or gDNA derived from T cells, B-cell-depleted T cells, or PBMCs. Subjects who had been exposed to COVID-19, were actively infected with it, or had recovered from it provided the deeply sampled blood TCRbeta repertoires that made up the dataset. The repertoires were made available in a free public database intended to serve as a resource for research on the immune response to SARS-CoV-2. Samples were obtained from the ongoing ImmuneRACE study (first 160 participants) and from 950 to 1,500 subjects provided by 6 global collaborators. Sample metadata almost always included a de-identified subject ID, COVID-19 status, age in years and sex. HLA class I and class II types, where available, came from metadata supplied by the sample provider rather than from assay-based typing.

The CDR3 holds 15 amino acids from the cysteine to the phenylalanine. The kept DNA is CDR3 alone, 45 bases in frame from the first base. Reading the germline V gene gives CDR1 MNHEY and CDR2 SVGAGI. At the junction V is shortened by 6 bases and J by 5 bases; bases outside the gene matches: 8. TCRbeta CDR3 regions were amplified from genomic DNA by means of the immunoSEQ Assay, a bias-controlled multiplex PCR. Concerning the study's data processing: The number of nucleated cells in each sample was estimated by amplification of reference gene primers within the assay. To quantify the absolute abundance of each unique TCRbeta CDR3 rearrangement, sequence reads were collapsed and filtered. For each sample, productive Simpson clonality was calculated as the square root of Simpson's diversity index over productive rearrangements. TCRdb obtained this table from immuneACCESS and retained in-frame rearrangements with V and J assigned. These tables miss some clones; where compared with another copy, unresolved V genes account for less than half of the shortfall, and the remainder is unexplained. Clone size and V and J calls were adopted from that table, with D and trimming inferred from the DNA. The sample profile shows about 370,000 clones; roughly 90% of them were found once. Approximately 3% of the sample rests with the top ten.

Remarks on this clone: This receptor's antigen is unknown. Per-nucleotide qualities are absent, and no much larger clonotype sits a single base away.

One collaborating source in Seattle enrolled patients during active infection and followed them longitudinally through the course of disease. Collaborating institutions collected whole blood in K2EDTA tubes following their own protocols. For TCRbeta analysis, collaborators shipped samples as frozen whole blood, isolated PBMCs, or DNA extracted from either of those sample types. The paper as a whole reports these results and caveats: How much clinical and demographic metadata was included differed by source and by participant, and the metadata was provided uncurated.

This TCR derives from a young woman with COVID-19, enrolled during active disease. Sequencing was performed on peripheral blood. The rearrangement joined TRBV6-5 to TRBJ2-5, with TRBD2 matching 11 junction bases. The CDR3: CASSLSGGALETQYF. The DNA sequence is given as TGTGCCAGCAGCCTTAGCGGGGGGGCCCTTGAGACCCAGTACTTC.